The 20 T cell receptor beta chains listed next were all sequenced from one sample in a study of T-cell memory formation after mild COVID-19 (dated by TCRdb to about 2021). Libraries were built with 5' RACE. Instrument on record: Illumina NovaSeq 6000. In TCRdb, the public reads were trimmed at Q25 with fastp and aligned with MiXCR, with productive beta chains retained. Rows are unified per CDR3 protein, each entry keeping the most common DNA and genes. The sample has hundreds of thousands of distinct CDR3 sequences on record, approximately 13% of them singletons. The biggest ten clones account for about 20% of the sample. Sequencing input: PBMCs or a T cell subset sorted from them (not recorded which). These TCRs come from a man aged 18 to 29 who had mild COVID-19 (a few samples of this study predate the infection). The sample titles of this study are shuffled in the database, so cell type and time point are left out; the donor was told from shared clones.

As to this clonotype: Sequence at one end of the junction differs from germline and may be a read error. The CDR3 nucleotides read TGCGCCAGCAGCCAAGATCCAGCGGGGGGCCTTCTCTTC. Translating gives CASSQDPAGGLLF. This sequence joins TRBV4-3 and TRBJ2-1, with 9 bases fitting TRBD2. The germline V gene encodes CDR1 LGHNA and CDR2 YSLEER. The CDR3 has 13 residues.

This clonotype was detected ten times or more. This chain links TRBV7-9 with TRBJ1-2; tentative D call: TRBD1 (5 bases). The CDR3 length is 12 residues. V shed 5 bases and J shed 8 bases, with 12 bases lying between them. Per the germline V gene, CDR1 is SEHNR and CDR2 is FQNEAQ (reference sequence). CDR3 amino acids: CASSHGAEGYTF. As DNA, the CDR3 is TGTGCCAGCAGCCATGGGGCAGAAGGCTACACCTTC.

Many counts were recorded for this clonotype. The chain carries TRBV5-1 and TRBJ2-1; TRBD2 matches 11 bases. The CDR3 has 17 residues. With V trimmed by 0 bases and J by 7 bases, 9 bases remained unmatched. Looked up from germline, CDR1 is SGHRS and CDR2 is YFSETQ. CDR3 sequence reads: CASSLAIAGGRSNEQFF. As DNA, the CDR3 is TGCGCCAGCAGCTTGGCCATAGCGGGGGGGAGAAGTAATGAGCAGTTCTTC.

In this sample, this clonotype turned up a few times. The J gene is TRBJ2-3, the V gene TRBV5-4; D may match TRBD1 or TRBD2 (6 bases each). This CDR3 is 13 amino acids long. Germline V lookup: CDR1 SGHNT, CDR2 YYREEE (reference sequence). V was shortened by 5 bases and J by 4 bases, with 11 bases between the two germline ends. As DNA, the CDR3 is TGTGCCAGCAGTCCGGGGGCGTCAGATACGCAGTATTTT. The encoded protein is CASSPGASDTQYF.

This clonotype was seen more than once but under ten times. The V gene is TRBV3-1, the J gene TRBJ2-1; no definite D call. Germline V gene data show CDR1 as LGHDT and CDR2 as YNNKEL (reference sequence). This CDR3 comprises 14 residues. The ends were cut back, 0 bases at V and 4 bases at J, with 7 bases in the middle. In nucleotides, the CDR3 is TGTGCCAGCAGCCAAGATTCCGCTTACAATGAGCAGTTCTTC. Amino acid sequence: CASSQDSAYNEQFF.

This clonotype has a handful of counts. The chain couples TRBV28 to TRBJ1-4; 8 bases match TRBD1. Germline V lookup: CDR1 MDHEN, CDR2 SYDVKM. The CDR3 is 14 residues long. With V trimmed by 3 bases and J by 8 bases, 5 bases remained unmatched. The CDR3 protein is CASSFPGGEEKLFF. In DNA form, the CDR3 reads TGTGCCAGCAGTTTTCCAGGGGGCGAAGAAAAACTGTTTTTT. The full variable domain, rest sourced from reference TRBV28 and TRBJ1-4, is DVKVTQSSRYLVKRTGEKVFLECVQDMDHENMFWYRQDPGLGLRLIYFSYDVKMKEKGDIPEGYSVSREKKERFSLILESASTNQTSMYLCASSFPGGEEKLFFGSGTQLSVL.

The CDR3 sequence is CASSSPGITEAFF. In DNA, the CDR3 is TGTGCCAGCAGTTCCCCGGGGATCACTGAAGCTTTCTTT. The chain carries TRBV28 and TRBJ1-1, with D hard to call. The CDR3 contains 13 residues. The V gene's germline CDR1 is MDHEN and CDR2 SYDVKM. Trimming cost V 4 bases and J 4 bases, with 10 bases left between them. Full variable domain (missing parts from reference TRBV28 and TRBJ1-1): DVKVTQSSRYLVKRTGEKVFLECVQDMDHENMFWYRQDPGLGLRLIYFSYDVKMKEKGDIPEGYSVSREKKERFSLILESASTNQTSMYLCASSSPGITEAFFGQGTRLTVV.

The table lists this clonotype with a few counts. The gene calls are TRBV10-3 and TRBJ2-6; the D is unclear. V lost 8 bases to trimming and J lost 0 bases, with 8 bases between them. Germline V gene lookup returns CDR1 ENHRY and CDR2 SYGVKD. The CDR3 spans 14 residues. DNA of the CDR3: TGTGCCATCTCCCGGCCCTCTGGGGCCAACGTCCTGACTTTC. Its translation is CAISRPSGANVLTF.

This clonotype appeared a few times. The genes are TRBV29-1 and TRBJ1-2; the D gene is possibly TRBD1 (6 bases). Trimming removed 1 base from V and 3 bases from J, with 9 bases in between. This CDR3 is built from 13 residues. Germline V gene data show CDR1 as SQVTM and CDR2 as ANQGSEA. This chain's CDR3 is CSVEGQGHYGYTF. The DNA of the CDR3 is TGCAGCGTTGAAGGGCAGGGGCACTATGGCTACACCTTC.

This clonotype was detected many times. J is TRBJ2-1 and V is TRBV6-5, with D possibly matching TRBD1 (6 bases). Trimming left V 0 bases short and J 3 bases short, with 9 bases between. Looked up from germline, CDR1 is MNHEY and CDR2 is SVGAGI. This CDR3 contains 15 residues. CDR3 loop: CASSYSAGVYNEQFF. CDR3 DNA: TGTGCCAGCAGTTACTCGGCAGGGGTCTACAATGAGCAGTTCTTC.

The rearrangement joins TRBV19 to TRBJ1-6; D possibly corresponds to TRBD1 (5 bases). The V and J ends lost 9 bases and 13 bases respectively, with 13 bases between them. This CDR3 is built from 11 residues. CDR1 LNHDA and CDR2 SQIVND come from the germline V gene (reference sequence). The chain's CDR3 is CARTMGVPLHF. CDR3 nucleotide sequence: TGTGCCAGGACTATGGGGGTTCCCCTCCACTTT.

The chain recombines TRBV5-5 with TRBJ1-5; perhaps TRBD1 as D (5 bases). Germline assignment: CDR1 SGHKS and CDR2 YYEKEE (reference sequence). Trimming took 4 bases from V and 5 from J, leaving 16 bases between them. The CDR3 length is 15 residues. The chain's CDR3 is CASSSTGQGDQPQHF. CDR3 DNA sequence: TGTGCCAGCAGCAGTACCGGGCAGGGAGATCAGCCCCAGCATTTT.

V is TRBV6-2 or TRBV6-3 and J is TRBJ1-1; 8 nucleotides match TRBD1. The junction had 15 bases not matched to a gene; V was cut back by 4 bases and J by 11 bases. The CDR3 has 15 residues. Germline V gives CDR1 MNHEY, CDR2 SVGEGT. The CDR3 DNA reads TGTGCCAGCAGTTTCCAGGGGGCGCCCCCTGGGCAGGCTTTCTTT. Translating gives CASSFQGAPPGQAFF.

There are a few counts of this clonotype. The chain recombines TRBV11-2 with TRBJ1-5; 10 bases agree with TRBD1. Germline V gene lookup returns CDR1 SGHAT and CDR2 FQNNGV. This CDR3 is built from 17 residues. J gave up 3 bases and V 5 bases, and 10 bases lay outside the gene matches. In DNA, the CDR3 is TGTGCCAGCAGCCCAGGTATTGGGACAGGGGTCAATCAGCCCCAGCATTTT. Residues: CASSPGIGTGVNQPQHF. Drawing the rest from reference TRBV11-2 and TRBJ1-5, the complete variable domain is EAGVAQSPRYKIIEKRQSVAFWCNPISGHATLYWYQQILGQGPKLLIQFQNNGVVDDSQLPKDRFSAERLKGVDSTLKIQPAKLEDSAVYLCASSPGIGTGVNQPQHFGDGTRLSIL.

The chain combines TRBV30 with TRBJ2-7, with D possibly matching TRBD1 (6 bases). V lost 2 bases to trimming and J lost 4 bases, with 9 bases between them. The CDR3 extends over 12 amino acids. In germline, CDR1 is GTSNPN, CDR2 SVGIG (reference sequence). The CDR3 DNA sequence: TGTGCCTGGAGTATACAGGGATACGAGCAGTACTTC. Amino acid sequence: CAWSIQGYEQYF.

This clonotype has only a few counts. The genes are TRBV11-1 and TRBJ1-5; 7 bases map to TRBD1. Germline V gene lookup returns CDR1 SGHAT and CDR2 FQDESV (reference sequence). This CDR3 region has 16 residues. V lost 9 bases to trimming and J lost 2 bases; unmatched junction nucleotides: 13. The chain's CDR3 is CARIDREEIGNQPQHF. The CDR3 region has the DNA TGTGCCAGGATAGACAGGGAAGAAATAGGCAATCAGCCCCAGCATTTT. Full variable domain (remainder filled in from reference TRBV11-1 and TRBJ1-5): EAEVAQSPRYKITEKSQAVAFWCDPISGHATLYWYRQILGQGPELLVQFQDESVVDDSQLPKDRFSAERLKGVDSTLKIQPAELGDSAMYLCARIDREEIGNQPQHFGDGTRLSIL.

This clonotype came up a few times. The gene calls are TRBV6-2 or TRBV6-3 and TRBJ2-2, with D uncertain. This CDR3 is built from 14 residues. The germline V and J ends were trimmed by 6 bases and 3 bases, with 11 bases remaining between them. The V gene's germline CDR1 is MNHEY and CDR2 SVGEGT. CDR3 amino acids: CASRAPRDTGELFF. In DNA form, the CDR3 reads TGTGCCAGCAGGGCCCCCCGGGACACCGGGGAGCTGTTTTTT.

This clonotype was seen a handful of times. The rearrangement links TRBV5-1 to TRBJ2-5; tentatively, D is TRBD1 (6 bases). V was pared by 1 base and J by 3 bases, with 10 bases between. The length of the CDR3 is 14 residues. CDR1 is SGHRS, CDR2 YFSETQ, per germline. The DNA for the CDR3 is TGCGCCAGCAGCTTGACACAGGGAAAAGAGACCCAGTACTTC. Translating gives CASSLTQGKETQYF.

The chain couples TRBV5-6 to TRBJ2-5; either TRBD1 or TRBD2 may supply D (6 bases each). Deletions cut 3 bases from V and 6 bases from J, with 15 bases between. The V gene's germline CDR1 is SGHDT and CDR2 YYEEEE. This CDR3 region has 14 residues. CDR3 bases: TGTGCCAGCAGCTGGGCCGAGGGGGGACAGACCCAGTACTTC. This codes for CASSWAEGGQTQYF.

This rearrangement joins TRBV6-4 to TRBJ2-1; 7 positions match TRBD2. The CDR3 totals 15 residues. The trim removed 6 bases at V and 5 bases at J, leaving 10 bases unmatched. Germline lookup yields CDR1 MRHNA and CDR2 SNTAGT. The DNA of the CDR3 is TGTGCCAGCAGCGCCCTTAGCGGGTCGCACAATGAGCAGTTCTTC. Protein sequence: CASSALSGSHNEQFF.